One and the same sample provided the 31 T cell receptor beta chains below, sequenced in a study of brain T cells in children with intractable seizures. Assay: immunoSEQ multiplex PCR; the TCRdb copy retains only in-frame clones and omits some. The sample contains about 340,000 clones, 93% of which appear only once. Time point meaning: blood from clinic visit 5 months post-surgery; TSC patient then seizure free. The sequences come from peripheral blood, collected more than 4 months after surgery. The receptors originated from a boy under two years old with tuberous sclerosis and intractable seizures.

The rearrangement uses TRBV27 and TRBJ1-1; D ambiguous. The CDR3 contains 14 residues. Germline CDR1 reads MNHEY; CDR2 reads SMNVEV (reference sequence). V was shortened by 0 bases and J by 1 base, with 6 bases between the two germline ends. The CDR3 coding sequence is TGTGCCAGCAGTTTATCGACCTGGAACACTGAAGCTTTCTTT. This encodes CASSLSTWNTEAFF.

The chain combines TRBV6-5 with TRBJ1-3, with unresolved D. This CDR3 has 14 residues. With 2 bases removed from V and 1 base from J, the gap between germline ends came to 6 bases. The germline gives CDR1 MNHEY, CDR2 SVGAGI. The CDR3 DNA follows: TGTGCCAGCAGTTACGGTAGATCTGGAAACACCATATATTTT. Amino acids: CASSYGRSGNTIYF.

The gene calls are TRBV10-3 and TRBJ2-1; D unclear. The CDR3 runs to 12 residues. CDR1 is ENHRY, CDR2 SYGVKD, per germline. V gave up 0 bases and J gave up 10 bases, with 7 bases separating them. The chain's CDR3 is CAISESEWEQFF. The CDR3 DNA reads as TGTGCCATCAGTGAGTCTGAATGGGAGCAGTTCTTC.

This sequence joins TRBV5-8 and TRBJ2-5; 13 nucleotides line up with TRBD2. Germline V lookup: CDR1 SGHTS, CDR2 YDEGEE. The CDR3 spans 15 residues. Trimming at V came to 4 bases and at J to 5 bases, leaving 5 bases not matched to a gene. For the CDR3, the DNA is TGTGCCAGCAGCCCCGGGACTAGCGGGGTTGAGACCCAGTACTTC. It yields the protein CASSPGTSGVETQYF.

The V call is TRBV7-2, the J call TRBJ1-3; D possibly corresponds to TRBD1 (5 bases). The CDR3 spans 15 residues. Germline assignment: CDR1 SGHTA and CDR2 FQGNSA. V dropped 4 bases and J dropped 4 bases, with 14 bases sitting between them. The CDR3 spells CASSWGTAGGNTIYF. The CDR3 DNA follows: TGTGCCAGCAGCTGGGGGACCGCCGGGGGAAACACCATATATTTT.

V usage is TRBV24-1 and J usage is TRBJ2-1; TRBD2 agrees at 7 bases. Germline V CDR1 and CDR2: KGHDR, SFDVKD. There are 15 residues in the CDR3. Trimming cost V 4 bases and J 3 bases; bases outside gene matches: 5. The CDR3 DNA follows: TGTGCCACCAGTGACCAAGCTAGCGGCTACAATGAGCAGTTCTTC. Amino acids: CATSDQASGYNEQFF.

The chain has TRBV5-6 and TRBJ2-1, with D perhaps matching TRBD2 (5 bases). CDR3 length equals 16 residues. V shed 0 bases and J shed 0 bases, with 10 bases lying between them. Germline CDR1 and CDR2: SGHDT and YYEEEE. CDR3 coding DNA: TGTGCCAGCAGCTTGGGGACTTCAAGCTCCTACAATGAGCAGTTCTTC. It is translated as CASSLGTSSSYNEQFF.

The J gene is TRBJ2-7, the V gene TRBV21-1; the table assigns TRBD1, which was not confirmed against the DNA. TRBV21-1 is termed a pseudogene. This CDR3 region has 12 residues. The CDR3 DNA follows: TGTGCCAGCATTGACAAGTCCTACGAGCAGTACTTC. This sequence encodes CASIDKSYEQYF.

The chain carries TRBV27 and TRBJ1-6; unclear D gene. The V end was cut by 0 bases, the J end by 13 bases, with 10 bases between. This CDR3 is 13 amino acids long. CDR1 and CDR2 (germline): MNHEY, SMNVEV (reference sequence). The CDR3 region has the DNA TGTGCCAGCAGTTTATCGATCAAAATGCCCCTCCACTTT. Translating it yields CASSLSIKMPLHF.

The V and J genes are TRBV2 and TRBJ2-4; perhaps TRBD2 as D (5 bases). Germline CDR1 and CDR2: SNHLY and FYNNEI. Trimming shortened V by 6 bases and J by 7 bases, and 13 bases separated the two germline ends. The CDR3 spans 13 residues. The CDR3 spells CASRRGLWNIQYF. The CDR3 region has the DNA TGTGCCAGCAGAAGAGGGTTATGGAACATTCAGTACTTC.

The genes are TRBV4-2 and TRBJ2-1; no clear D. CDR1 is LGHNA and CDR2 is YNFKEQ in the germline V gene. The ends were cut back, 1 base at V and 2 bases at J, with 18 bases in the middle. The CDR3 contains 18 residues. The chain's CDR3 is CASSQVVVANAPYNEQFF. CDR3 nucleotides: TGTGCCAGCAGCCAAGTGGTGGTGGCGAATGCTCCCTACAATGAGCAGTTCTTC.

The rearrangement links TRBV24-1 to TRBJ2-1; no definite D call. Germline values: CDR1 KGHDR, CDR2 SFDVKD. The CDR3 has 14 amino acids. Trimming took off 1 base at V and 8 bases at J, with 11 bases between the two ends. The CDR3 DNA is TGTGCCACCAGTGATTTAAACTCCCCATATGAGCAGTTCTTC. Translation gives CATSDLNSPYEQFF.

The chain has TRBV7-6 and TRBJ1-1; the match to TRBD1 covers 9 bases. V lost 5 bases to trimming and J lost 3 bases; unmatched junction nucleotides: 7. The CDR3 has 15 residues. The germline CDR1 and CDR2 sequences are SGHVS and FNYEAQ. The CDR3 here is CASSHGTGTYTEAFF. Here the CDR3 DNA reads TGTGCCAGCAGCCACGGGACAGGGACGTACACTGAAGCTTTCTTT.

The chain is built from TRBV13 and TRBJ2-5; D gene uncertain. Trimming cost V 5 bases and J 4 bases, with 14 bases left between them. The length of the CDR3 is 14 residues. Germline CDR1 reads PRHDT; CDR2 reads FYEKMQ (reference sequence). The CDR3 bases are TGTGCCAGCAGCCCTAGGACGGGTGGAGAGACCCAGTACTTC. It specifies CASSPRTGGETQYF.

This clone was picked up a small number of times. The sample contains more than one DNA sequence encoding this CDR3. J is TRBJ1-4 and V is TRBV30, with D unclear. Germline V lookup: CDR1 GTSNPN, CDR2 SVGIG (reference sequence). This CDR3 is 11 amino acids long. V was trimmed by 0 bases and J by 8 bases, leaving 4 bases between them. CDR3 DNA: TGTGCCTGGAGTGTACGGGAAAAACTGTTTTTT. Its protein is CAWSVREKLFF.

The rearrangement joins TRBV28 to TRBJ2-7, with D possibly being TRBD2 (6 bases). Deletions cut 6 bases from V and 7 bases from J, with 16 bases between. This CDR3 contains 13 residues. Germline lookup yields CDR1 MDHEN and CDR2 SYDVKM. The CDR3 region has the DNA TGTGCCAGCAGCTTCTACGGGGGAAGTGAGCAGTACTTC. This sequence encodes CASSFYGGSEQYF.

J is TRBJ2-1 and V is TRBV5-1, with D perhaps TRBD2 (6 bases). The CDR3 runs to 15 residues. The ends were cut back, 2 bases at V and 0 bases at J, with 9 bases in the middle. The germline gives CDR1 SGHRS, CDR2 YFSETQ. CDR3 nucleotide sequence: TGCGCCAGCAGCTTTGGGACTCCCTCCTACAATGAGCAGTTCTTC. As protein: CASSFGTPSYNEQFF.

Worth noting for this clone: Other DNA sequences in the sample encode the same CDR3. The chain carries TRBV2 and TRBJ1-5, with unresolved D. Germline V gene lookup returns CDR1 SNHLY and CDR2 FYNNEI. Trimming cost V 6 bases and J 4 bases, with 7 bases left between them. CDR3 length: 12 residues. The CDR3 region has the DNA TGTGCCAGCAGAAGTGTTAATCAGCCCCAGCATTTT. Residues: CASRSVNQPQHF. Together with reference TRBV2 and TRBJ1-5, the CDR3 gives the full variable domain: EPEVTQTPSHQVTQMGQEVILRCVPISNHLYFYWYRQILGQKVEFLVSFYNNEISEKSEIFDDQFSVERPDGSNFTLKIRSTKLEDSAMYFCASRSVNQPQHFGDGTRLSIL.

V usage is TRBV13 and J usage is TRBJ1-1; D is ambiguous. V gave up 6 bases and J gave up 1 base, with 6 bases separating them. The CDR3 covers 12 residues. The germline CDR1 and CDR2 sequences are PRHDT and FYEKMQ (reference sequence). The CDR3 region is CASRAGNTEAFF. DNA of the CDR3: TGTGCCAGCAGGGCAGGGAACACTGAAGCTTTCTTT.

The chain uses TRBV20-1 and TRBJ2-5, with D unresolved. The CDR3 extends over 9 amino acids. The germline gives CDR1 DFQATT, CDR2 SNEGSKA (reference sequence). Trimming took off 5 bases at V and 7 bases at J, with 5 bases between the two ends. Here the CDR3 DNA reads TGCAGTGCTGGTAGGACCCAGTACTTC. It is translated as CSAGRTQYF.

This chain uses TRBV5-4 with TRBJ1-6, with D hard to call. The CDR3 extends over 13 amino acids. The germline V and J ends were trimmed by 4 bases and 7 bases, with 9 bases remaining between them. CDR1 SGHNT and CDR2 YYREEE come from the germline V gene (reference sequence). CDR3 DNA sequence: TGTGCCAGCAGCCCGCAGCCCAATTCACCCCTCCACTTT. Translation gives CASSPQPNSPLHF.

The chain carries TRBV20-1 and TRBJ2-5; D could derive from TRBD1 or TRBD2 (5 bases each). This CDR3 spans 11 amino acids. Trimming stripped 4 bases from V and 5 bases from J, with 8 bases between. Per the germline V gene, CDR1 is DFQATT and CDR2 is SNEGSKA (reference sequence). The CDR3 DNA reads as TGCAGTGCTACCGAGGGGGAGACCCAGTACTTC. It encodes CSATEGETQYF.

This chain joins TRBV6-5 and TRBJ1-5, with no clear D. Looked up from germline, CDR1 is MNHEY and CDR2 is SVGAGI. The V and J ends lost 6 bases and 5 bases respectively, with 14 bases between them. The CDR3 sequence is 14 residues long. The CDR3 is CASSPSYGYQPQHF. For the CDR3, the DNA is TGTGCCAGCAGCCCCTCGTACGGGTATCAGCCCCAGCATTTT.

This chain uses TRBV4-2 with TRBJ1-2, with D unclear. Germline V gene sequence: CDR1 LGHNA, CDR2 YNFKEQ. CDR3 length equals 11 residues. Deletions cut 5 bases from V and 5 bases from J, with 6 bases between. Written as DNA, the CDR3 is TGTGCCAGCAGCGACGGATATGGCTACACCTTC. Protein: CASSDGYGYTF.

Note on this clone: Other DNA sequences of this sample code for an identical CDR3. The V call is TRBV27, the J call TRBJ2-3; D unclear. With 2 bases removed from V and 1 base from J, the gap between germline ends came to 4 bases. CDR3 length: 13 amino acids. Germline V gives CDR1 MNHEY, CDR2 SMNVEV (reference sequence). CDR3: CASSLLGTDTQYF. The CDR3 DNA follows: TGTGCCAGCAGTTTACTGGGCACAGATACGCAGTATTTT.

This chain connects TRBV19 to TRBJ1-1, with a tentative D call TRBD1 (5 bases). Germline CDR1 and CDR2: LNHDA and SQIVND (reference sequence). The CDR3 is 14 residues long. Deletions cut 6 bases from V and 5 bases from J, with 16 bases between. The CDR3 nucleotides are TGTGCCAGTAGCCCCATGGGGGTGGGGACTGAAGCTTTCTTT. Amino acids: CASSPMGVGTEAFF.

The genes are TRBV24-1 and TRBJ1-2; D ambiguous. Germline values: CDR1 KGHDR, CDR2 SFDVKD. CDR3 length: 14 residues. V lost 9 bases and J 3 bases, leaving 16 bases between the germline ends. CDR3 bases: TGTGCCACCTGTTTTCGGGCCTGGGACTATGGCTACACCTTC. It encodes CATCFRAWDYGYTF.

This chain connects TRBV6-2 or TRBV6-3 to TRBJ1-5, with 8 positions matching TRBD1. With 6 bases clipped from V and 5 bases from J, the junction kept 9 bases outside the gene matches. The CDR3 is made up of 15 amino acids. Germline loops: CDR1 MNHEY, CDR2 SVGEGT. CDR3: CASSRQGPTDQPQHF. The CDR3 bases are TGTGCCAGCAGCCGACAGGGGCCTACCGATCAGCCCCAGCATTTT.

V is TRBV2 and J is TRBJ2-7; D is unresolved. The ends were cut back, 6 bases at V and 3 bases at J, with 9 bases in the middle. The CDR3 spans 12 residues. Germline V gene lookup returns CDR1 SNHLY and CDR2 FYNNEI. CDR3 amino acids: CASRIDGYEQYF. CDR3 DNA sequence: TGTGCCAGCAGAATAGACGGCTACGAGCAGTACTTC.

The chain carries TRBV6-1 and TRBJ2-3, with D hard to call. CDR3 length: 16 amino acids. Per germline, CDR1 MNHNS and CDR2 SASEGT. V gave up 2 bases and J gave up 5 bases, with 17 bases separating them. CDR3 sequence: CASSEPPTGSKDTQYF. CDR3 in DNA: TGTGCCAGCAGTGAACCCCCGACGGGTAGTAAAGATACGCAGTATTTT.

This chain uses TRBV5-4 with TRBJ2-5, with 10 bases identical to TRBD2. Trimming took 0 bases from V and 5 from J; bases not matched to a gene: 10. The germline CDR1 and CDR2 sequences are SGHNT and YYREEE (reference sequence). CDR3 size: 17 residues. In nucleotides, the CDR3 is TGTGCCAGCAGCTTGGCGTCTAGCGGGAGAGGACGGGAGACCCAGTACTTC. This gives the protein CASSLASSGRGRETQYF. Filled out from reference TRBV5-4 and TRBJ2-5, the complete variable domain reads ETGVTQSPTHLIKTRGQQVTLRCSSQSGHNTVSWYQQALGQGPQFIFQYYREEENGRGNFPPRFSGLQFPNYSSELNVNALELDDSALYLCASSLASSGRGRETQYFGPGTRLLVL.